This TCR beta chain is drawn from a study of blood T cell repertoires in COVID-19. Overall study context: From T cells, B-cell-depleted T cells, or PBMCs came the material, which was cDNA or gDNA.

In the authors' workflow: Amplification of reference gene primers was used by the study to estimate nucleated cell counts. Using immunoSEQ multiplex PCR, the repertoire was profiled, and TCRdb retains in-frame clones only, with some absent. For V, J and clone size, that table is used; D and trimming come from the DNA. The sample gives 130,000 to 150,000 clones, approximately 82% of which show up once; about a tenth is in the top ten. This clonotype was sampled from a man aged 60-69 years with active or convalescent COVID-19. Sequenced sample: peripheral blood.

The CDR3 reads CATSEGRTGLEGAFF. The CDR3 region has the DNA TGTGCCACCAGTGAAGGTCGGACAGGGTTAGAGGGAGCTTTCTTT. J is TRBJ1-1 and V is TRBV24-1, with TRBD1 matching over 8 bases. The J segment lost 10 bases and the V segment lost 4 bases, leaving 13 bases of the junction unmatched. The CDR3 is made up of 15 amino acids. Germline assignment: CDR1 KGHDR and CDR2 SFDVKD.